The sequence of this T cell receptor (beta chain) was determined in a study of cytomegalovirus exposure and HLA in healthy donors (TCRdb year 2017). Regarding the complete study: According to an earlier analysis of several hundred of the donors, 150 million to 200 million T cells yielded 120 million or so unique TCR beta sequences and more than 250 Gb of sequence data. A separate validation cohort of some 130 different subjects was used in addition to the 666-subject first cohort. Alongside the repertoire data, information on donor age, sex, ethnicity and CMV serostatus was compiled. High-throughput TCR immunosequencing, statistical association of individual TCRs with disease status, and machine learning were combined to predict cytomegalovirus infection status. Five DR-DQ haplotypes were handled as single units for association and clustering, since linkage in the cohort was strong. Among 300 to 500 genotyped donors of the cohort, an average of approximately 240,000 unique TCR beta nucleotide sequences was sequenced per donor, of which approximately 19% were non-productive. The T cell repertoires of 700 or so subjects were profiled by immunosequencing and related to cytomegalovirus serostatus. The genetic ancestry cluster associated with self-reported Caucasian donors included 81% of the roughly 410 genotyped donors. In a later analysis, previously published TCR beta repertoires from 666 donors were re-analyzed and high-resolution HLA genotyping was added so that TCR occurrence patterns could be studied. The study was designed to test whether signatures of past pathogen exposure could be identified by cataloging public T cell receptors. Typing coverage differed by locus: A, B, C, DRB1 and DQB1 were typed in roughly 620-640 donors, DQA1 in roughly 500, DPA1 in approximately 610, and DPB1 in approximately 450. Class I and class II HLA loci were covered by the typing at four-digit resolution. The later analysis used no new phenotypic data to find candidate immune exposures, relying instead on TCR beta sequences and their occurrence across donors. An early release that covered about 640 HLA-typed donors contained approximately 300 gigabases of sequencing data and roughly 84 million unique TCR sequences. An earlier analysis of approximately 500 of the donors applied high-throughput TCR beta sequencing to assess whether each TCR beta V gene segment acted as functional or pseudogenic. Every discovery cohort repertoire had been produced on one sequencing platform. Genome-wide SNP genotypes for about 65% of the roughly 670 donors were used in a later genetic analysis, which treated that subset as a discovery cohort.

The CDR3 runs 19 amino acids, cysteine and phenylalanine included. Solely the CDR3 DNA is kept, with 57 bases framed from the first base. As encoded in the germline V gene, CDR1 is MDHEN while CDR2 is SYDVKM. Here V drops 6 bases and J drops 2 bases, and the junction holds 16 bases not matched to any gene. Library method: the immunoSEQ multiplex PCR assay. The multiplex PCR relied on a mix of 60 forward primers for TCR Vbeta segments and 13 reverse primers for TCR Jbeta segments. The CDR3 region of rearranged TCR beta genes was amplified from genomic DNA with a multiplex PCR assay. The Illumina HiSeq System was used to sequence the amplified TCR beta libraries as 87-base-pair reads. For the original study's pipeline: A later analysis tallied around 82 million unique TCR beta chains across the 666 repertoires, and approximately 11 million of those chains were shared by two or more donors. To remove PCR and sequencing errors, raw reads were error-corrected and collapsed into unique sequences using a nearest-neighbor algorithm that merged closely related sequences. CDR3 sequences were aligned to IMGT reference sequences to assign V, D and J gene segments. For a sequence to be retained, a match of at least six nucleotides to both a V gene segment and a J gene segment was required. Rearrangements were called productive when the CDR3 lacked stop codons and stayed in frame with V and J; all others were non-productive. Following IMGT convention, CDR3 was defined as the stretch from the second conserved V-encoded cysteine up to the conserved J-encoded phenylalanine. The earlier analysis of about 500 of the donors excluded sequences that lacked an unambiguous match to a single V gene segment. An earlier analysis of a few hundred of the donors called V segments functional above 56.7% productive rearrangements and segregating when the between-donor standard deviation exceeded 5%. A statistical classification framework was built to diagnose cytomegalovirus status from the catalog of TCR beta chain sequences. V and J gene assignment, in a later analysis, came from comparing TCR nucleotide sequences with IMGT/GENE-DB human TR gene sequences. A later analysis assigned CDR3 sequences and most-parsimonious VDJ recombination scenarios with the TCRdist pipeline. In a later analysis, every TCR beta chain was defined by the combination of its CDR3 amino acid sequence and its V-gene family, and reads without a unique V-gene family were dropped. A later analysis removed nearly 600 highly shared, low-generation-probability nucleotide sequences to deal with suspected cross-contamination and a sequencing artifact. A later analysis calculated a clonal expansion index for each public chain from normalized within-repertoire ranks of inferred template counts. Generation probabilities in a later analysis came from a VDJ recombination model fitted to out-of-frame rearrangements, and those results were checked against IGoR. A later analysis scored TCR-TCR, TCR-HLA and TCR-CMV co-occurrence with hypergeometric tests, applying a repertoire-size bias correction to TCR pairs. To estimate false discovery rates, a later analysis permuted the HLA or CMV assignments 20 times. In a later analysis, co-occurring TCRs were grouped using DBSCAN, and TCRdist sequence similarity was added for clustering within HLA-allele-positive subsets. Repertoires with fewer than 30,000 or more than 120,000 public chains, plus five repertoires with anomalous nucleotide sharing, were excluded from co-occurrence clustering. TCRdb holds this immuneACCESS table with in-frame rearrangements only. Some clones are missing; in checked studies, unresolved V genes explain under half, and the rest has no known cause. D and trimming were read from the DNA, whereas the V and J calls and clone size are those reported in that table. The sample data list tens of thousands of clones, and about 66% of these were observed just once. Of the sample, 20% to 25% falls within the top ten clones.

The cohort consisted of hundreds of healthy bone marrow donors. At the time of sampling, all cohort members were nominally healthy, though unrecorded immune exposures were likely present. The donor was CMV seropositive and was included in the group of approximately 300 seropositive cohort members. A peripheral blood sample was provided by each donor, and peripheral blood mononuclear cells were used for TCR beta sequencing. The Qiagen DNeasy Blood Extraction Kit was used to extract genomic DNA from the blood cell samples. Remarks on this clone: Its antigen specificity is not known. No quality values exist for individual bases; no much larger clone is one base distant.

General findings and caveats noted by the study authors: According to a later genetic analysis, donors in an Asian-associated ancestry cluster had fewer N-insertions in productive TCRs than the roughly 670-donor mean. Most TCR sequences were seen in very few donors, while some public TCRs were found in many individuals. Because some donors lacked HLA typing at each locus, the association tests relied only on the typed subset. The authors suggested that the approach could potentially be generalized to other disease states and immunological phenotypes. According to a later analysis, parvovirus B19, influenza, CMV and Epstein-Barr virus appeared linked to several top co-occurrence clusters. Only TCR beta chains were sequenced in this cohort, and the absence of alpha or paired-chain data limited detectable features. At a false discovery rate of 0.05, a later analysis linked some 18,000 TCR beta sequences to specific HLA alleles. Correlated functional status among segregating V segments might be attributable to linkage disequilibrium, but an unknown experimental factor could not be ruled out. According to a later analysis, TCR association rates differed among HLA loci, with DRB1 alleles showing the most associated TCRs and HLA-C alleles showing the fewest. Immune exposure information for the cohort was limited to CMV serostatus. Because the 87-base-pair reads could not distinguish some IMGT-functional V segments, including TRBV6-2 and TRBV6-3, those segments were excluded. In a later analysis, HLA-associated TCR beta chains showed more clonal expansion and lower generation probabilities than non-associated chains that were equally common. In vitro tests confirmed that a few of the cytomegalovirus-associated TCR beta chains recognize cytomegalovirus antigens. The sequencing pipeline was judged likely to have produced a cluster of highly shared sequence variants as a technical artifact. A further reported finding was that TCR beta sequences accurately predicted the HLA-A and HLA-B alleles for most subjects in the first cohort. When HLA alleles, especially DR and DQ, strongly co-occurred, attributing TCR associations to individual alleles was difficult. Because counts were too low, roughly 17 rarely observed V segments, including chromosome 9 orphons, were left out of the earlier analysis of 587 of the donors. Most CMV-associated TCR beta chains appeared to be HLA-restricted in a later analysis, and the HLA associations seemed to be driven largely by CMV exposure. In a later genetic analysis, a missense DCLRE1C variant was associated with V-gene and J-gene trimming of TCR beta chains, and the association was replicated in an independent cohort. In an earlier analysis of 587 of the donors, most TCR beta V segments were observed in productive rearrangements about 90% or about 30% of the time, broadly matching IMGT annotations. The presence/absence analyses assumed that sequencing depth was roughly uniform across donors, and that assumption may not be true. The classifier was reported to diagnose cytomegalovirus status with high specificity and sensitivity in both the original and validation cohorts. The study gave a list of over 150 TCR beta chains associated with cytomegalovirus.

This receptor was taken from a woman between 45 and 60 years old in good health and CMV-seropositive. Sample: PBMCs. The V gene is TRBV28 and the J gene is TRBJ1-2; a stretch of 12 junction bases matches TRBD1. CDR3 loop: CASSLITTGTGGGNYGYTF. The sequence in DNA is TGTGCCAGCAGCCTTATTACGACCGGGACAGGGGGCGGGAACTATGGCTACACCTTC.